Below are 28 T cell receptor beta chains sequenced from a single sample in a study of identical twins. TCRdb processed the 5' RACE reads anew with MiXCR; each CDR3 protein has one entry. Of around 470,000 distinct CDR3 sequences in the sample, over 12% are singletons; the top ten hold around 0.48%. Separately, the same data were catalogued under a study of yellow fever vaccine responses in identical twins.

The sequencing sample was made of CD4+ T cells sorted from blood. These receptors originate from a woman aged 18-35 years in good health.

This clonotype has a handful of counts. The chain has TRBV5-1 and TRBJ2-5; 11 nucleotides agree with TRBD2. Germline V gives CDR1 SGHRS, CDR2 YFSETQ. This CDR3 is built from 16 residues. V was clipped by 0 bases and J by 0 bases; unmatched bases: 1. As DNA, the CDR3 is TGCGCCAGCAGCTTGGGACTAGCGGGGAACCAAGAGACCCAGTACTTC. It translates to CASSLGLAGNQETQYF.

The DNA of the CDR3 is TGTGCCAGCAGCCTACACCTCACAGGGAACACCGGGGAGCTGTTTTTT. Translating it yields CASSLHLTGNTGELFF. V usage is TRBV7-9 and J usage is TRBJ2-2; tentative D call: TRBD1 (5 bases). The CDR3 consists of 16 residues. Germline V lookup: CDR1 SEHNR, CDR2 FQNEAQ (reference sequence). The V end was cut by 5 bases, the J end by 1 base, with 14 bases between.

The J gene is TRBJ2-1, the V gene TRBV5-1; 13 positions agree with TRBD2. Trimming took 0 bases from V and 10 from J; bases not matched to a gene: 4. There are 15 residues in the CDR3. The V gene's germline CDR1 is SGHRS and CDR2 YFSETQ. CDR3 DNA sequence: TGCGCCAGCAGCTTGGAGGGACTAGCGGGGCGAGAGCAGTTCTTC. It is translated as CASSLEGLAGREQFF.

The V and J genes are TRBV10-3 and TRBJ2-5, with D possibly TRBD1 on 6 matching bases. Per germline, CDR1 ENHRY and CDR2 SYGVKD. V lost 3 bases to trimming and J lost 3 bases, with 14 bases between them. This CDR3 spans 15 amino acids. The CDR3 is CAISDARTDKETQYF. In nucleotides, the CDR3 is TGTGCCATCAGTGACGCCCGGACAGACAAAGAGACCCAGTACTTC.

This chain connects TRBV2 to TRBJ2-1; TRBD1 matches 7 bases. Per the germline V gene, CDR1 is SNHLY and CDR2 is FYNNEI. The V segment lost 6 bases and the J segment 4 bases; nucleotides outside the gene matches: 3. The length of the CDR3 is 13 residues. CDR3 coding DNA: TGTGCCAGCAGGCAGGACAGGTACAATGAGCAGTTCTTC. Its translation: CASRQDRYNEQFF.

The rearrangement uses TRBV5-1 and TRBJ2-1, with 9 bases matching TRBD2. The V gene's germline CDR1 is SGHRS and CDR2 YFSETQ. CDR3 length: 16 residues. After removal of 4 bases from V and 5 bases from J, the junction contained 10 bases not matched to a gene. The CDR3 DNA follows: TGCGCCAGCAGCCCAGGCGTTTCTAGCGGGAACAATGAGCAGTTCTTC. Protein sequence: CASSPGVSSGNNEQFF.

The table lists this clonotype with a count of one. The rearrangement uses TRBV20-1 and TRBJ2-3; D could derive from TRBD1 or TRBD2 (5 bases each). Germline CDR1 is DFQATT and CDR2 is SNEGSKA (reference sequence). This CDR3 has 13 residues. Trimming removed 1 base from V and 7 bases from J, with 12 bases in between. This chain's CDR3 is CSARAEGLYTQYF. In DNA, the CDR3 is TGCAGTGCTAGAGCTGAGGGGTTGTATACGCAGTATTTT.

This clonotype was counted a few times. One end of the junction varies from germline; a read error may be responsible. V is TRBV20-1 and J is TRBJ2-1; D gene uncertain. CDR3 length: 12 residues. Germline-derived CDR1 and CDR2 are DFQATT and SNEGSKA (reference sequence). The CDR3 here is CSARSFNRVPIF. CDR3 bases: TGCAGTGCTAGATCATTCAACCGGGTGCCCATCTTC.

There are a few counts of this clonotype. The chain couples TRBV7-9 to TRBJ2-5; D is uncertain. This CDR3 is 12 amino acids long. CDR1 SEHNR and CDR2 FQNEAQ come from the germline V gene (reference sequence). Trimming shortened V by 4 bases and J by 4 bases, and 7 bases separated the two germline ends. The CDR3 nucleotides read TGTGCCAGCAGCTATACTCGAGAGACCCAGTACTTC. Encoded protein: CASSYTRETQYF.

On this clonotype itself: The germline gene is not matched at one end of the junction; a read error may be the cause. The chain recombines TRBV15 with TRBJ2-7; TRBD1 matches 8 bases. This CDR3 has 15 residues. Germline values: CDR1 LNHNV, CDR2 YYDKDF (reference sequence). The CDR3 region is CTTSREGTGAYEQYF. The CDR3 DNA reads TGTACCACCAGCAGAGAAGGGACAGGAGCCTACGAGCAGTACTTC.

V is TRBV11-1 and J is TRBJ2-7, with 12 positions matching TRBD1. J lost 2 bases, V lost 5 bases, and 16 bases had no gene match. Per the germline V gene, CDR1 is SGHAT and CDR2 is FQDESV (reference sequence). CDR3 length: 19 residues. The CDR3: CASSRIAGTGGEGAYEQYF. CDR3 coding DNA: TGTGCCAGCAGCCGGATTGCCGGGACAGGGGGCGAGGGGGCCTACGAGCAGTACTTC.

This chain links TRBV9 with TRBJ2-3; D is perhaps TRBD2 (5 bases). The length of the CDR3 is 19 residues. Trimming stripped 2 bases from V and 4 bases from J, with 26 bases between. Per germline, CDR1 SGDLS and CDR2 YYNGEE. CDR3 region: CASSVPPRAGTYKADTQYF. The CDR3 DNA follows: TGTGCCAGCAGCGTCCCTCCGAGGGCAGGCACCTACAAGGCAGATACGCAGTATTTT. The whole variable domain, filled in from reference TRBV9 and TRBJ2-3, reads DSGVTQTPKHLITATGQRVTLRCSPRSGDLSVYWYQQSLDQGLQFLIQYYNGEERAKGNILERFSAQQFPDLHSELNLSSLELGDSALYFCASSVPPRAGTYKADTQYFGPGTRLTVL.

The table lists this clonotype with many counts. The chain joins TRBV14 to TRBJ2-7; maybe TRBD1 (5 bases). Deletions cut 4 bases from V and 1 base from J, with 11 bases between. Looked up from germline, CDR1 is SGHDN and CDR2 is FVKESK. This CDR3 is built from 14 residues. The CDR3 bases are TGTGCCAGCAGCCCGGGTAGGGGTTCCTACGAGCAGTACTTC. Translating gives CASSPGRGSYEQYF.

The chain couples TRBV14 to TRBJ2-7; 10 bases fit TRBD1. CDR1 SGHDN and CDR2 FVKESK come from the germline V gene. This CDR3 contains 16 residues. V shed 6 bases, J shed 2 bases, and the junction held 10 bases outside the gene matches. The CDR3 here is CASRRTGQGVPYEQYF. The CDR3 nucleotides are TGTGCCAGCAGACGTACCGGACAGGGGGTTCCCTACGAGCAGTACTTC.

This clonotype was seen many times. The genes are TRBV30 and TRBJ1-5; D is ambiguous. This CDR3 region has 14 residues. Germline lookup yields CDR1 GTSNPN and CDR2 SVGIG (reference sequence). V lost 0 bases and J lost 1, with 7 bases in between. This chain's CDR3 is CAWSVGWSNQPQHF. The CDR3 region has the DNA TGTGCCTGGAGTGTAGGGTGGAGCAATCAGCCCCAGCATTTT.

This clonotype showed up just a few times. The CDR3 region is CASSTETGDEQYF. As DNA, the CDR3 is TGTGCCAGCAGCACCGAGACAGGGGACGAGCAGTACTTC. J is TRBJ2-7 and V is TRBV9; 8 positions match TRBD1. This CDR3 is 13 amino acids long. Trimming cost V 4 bases and J 5 bases; bases outside gene matches: 5. Germline-derived CDR1 and CDR2 are SGDLS and YYNGEE.

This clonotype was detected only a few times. This CDR3 reads CASNTGRGYEQFF. As DNA, the CDR3 is TGTGCCAGCAACACAGGGCGGGGGTATGAGCAGTTCTTC. The J gene is TRBJ2-1, the V gene TRBV2; possible D gene TRBD2, 7 bases. CDR1 SNHLY and CDR2 FYNNEI come from the germline V gene. Trimming took off 7 bases at V and 8 bases at J, with 15 bases between the two ends. The CDR3 extends over 13 amino acids. Filled out from reference TRBV2 and TRBJ2-1, the complete variable domain reads EPEVTQTPSHQVTQMGQEVILRCVPISNHLYFYWYRQILGQKVEFLVSFYNNEISEKSEIFDDQFSVERPDGSNFTLKIRSTKLEDSAMYFCASNTGRGYEQFFGPGTRLTVL.

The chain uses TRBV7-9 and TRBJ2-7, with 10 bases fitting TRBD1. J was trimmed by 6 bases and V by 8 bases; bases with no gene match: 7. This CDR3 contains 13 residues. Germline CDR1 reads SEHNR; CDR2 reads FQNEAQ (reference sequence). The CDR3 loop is CASLRTGGLEQYF. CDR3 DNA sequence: TGTGCCAGCCTGAGGACAGGGGGTCTCGAGCAGTACTTC.

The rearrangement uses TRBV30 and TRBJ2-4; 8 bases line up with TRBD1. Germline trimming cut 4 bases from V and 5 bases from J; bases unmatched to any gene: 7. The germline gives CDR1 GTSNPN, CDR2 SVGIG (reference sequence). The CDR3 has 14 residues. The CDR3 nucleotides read TGTGCCTGGAACCAGGGGGCCCCTCAAAACATTCAGTACTTC. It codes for CAWNQGAPQNIQYF.

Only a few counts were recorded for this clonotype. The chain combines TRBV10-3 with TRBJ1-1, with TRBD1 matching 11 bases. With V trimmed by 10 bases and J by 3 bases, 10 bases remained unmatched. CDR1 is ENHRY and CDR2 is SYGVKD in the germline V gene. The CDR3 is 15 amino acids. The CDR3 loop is CATMRDRGTYTEAFF. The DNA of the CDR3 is TGTGCCACCATGAGGGACAGGGGGACGTACACTGAAGCTTTCTTT.

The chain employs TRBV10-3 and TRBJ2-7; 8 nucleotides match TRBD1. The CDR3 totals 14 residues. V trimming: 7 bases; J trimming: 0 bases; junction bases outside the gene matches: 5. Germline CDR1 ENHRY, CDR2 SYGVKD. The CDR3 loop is CAITMDRASYEQYF. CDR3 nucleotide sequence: TGTGCCATCACTATGGACAGGGCCTCCTACGAGCAGTACTTC.

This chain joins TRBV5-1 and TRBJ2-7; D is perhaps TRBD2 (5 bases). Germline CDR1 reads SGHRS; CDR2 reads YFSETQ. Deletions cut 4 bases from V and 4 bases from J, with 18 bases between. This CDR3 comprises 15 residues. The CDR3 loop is CASSPTLTMGYEQYF. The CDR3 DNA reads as TGCGCCAGCAGCCCCACTCTGACTATGGGGTACGAGCAGTACTTC.

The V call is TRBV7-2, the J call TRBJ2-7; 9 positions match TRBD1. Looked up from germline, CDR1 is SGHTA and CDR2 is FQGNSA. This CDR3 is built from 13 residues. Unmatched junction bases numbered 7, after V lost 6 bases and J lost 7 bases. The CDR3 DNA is TGTGCCAGCAGTCGGGACAGGGTGGGGGAGCAGTACTTC. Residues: CASSRDRVGEQYF.

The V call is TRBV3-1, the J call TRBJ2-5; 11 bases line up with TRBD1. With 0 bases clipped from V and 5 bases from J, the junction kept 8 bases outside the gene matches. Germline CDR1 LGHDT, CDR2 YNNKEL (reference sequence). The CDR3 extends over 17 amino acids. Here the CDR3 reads CASSQDPWTGGGETQYF. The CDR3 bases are TGTGCCAGCAGCCAAGATCCGTGGACAGGGGGCGGGGAGACCCAGTACTTC.

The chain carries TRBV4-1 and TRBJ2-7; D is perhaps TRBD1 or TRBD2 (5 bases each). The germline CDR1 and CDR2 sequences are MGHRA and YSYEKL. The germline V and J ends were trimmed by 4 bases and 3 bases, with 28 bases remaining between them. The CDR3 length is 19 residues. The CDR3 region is CASSRVPRVGDGVGYEQYF. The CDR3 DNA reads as TGCGCCAGCAGCCGCGTGCCCCGAGTCGGGGACGGCGTGGGCTACGAGCAGTACTTC.

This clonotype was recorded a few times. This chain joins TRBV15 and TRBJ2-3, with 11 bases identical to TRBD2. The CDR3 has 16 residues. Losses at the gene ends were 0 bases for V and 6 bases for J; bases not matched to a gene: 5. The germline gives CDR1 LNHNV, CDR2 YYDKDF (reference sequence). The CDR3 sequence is CATSRDLAGGGDTQYF. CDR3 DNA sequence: TGTGCCACCAGCAGAGATCTAGCGGGAGGTGGGGATACGCAGTATTTT.

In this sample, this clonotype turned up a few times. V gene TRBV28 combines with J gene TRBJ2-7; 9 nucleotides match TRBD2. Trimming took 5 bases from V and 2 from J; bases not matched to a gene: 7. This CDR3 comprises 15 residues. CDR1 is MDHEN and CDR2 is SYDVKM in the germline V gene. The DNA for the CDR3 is TGTGCCAGCAGTATAGCGGGAGCGTCCCCCTACGAGCAGTACTTC. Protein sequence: CASSIAGASPYEQYF.

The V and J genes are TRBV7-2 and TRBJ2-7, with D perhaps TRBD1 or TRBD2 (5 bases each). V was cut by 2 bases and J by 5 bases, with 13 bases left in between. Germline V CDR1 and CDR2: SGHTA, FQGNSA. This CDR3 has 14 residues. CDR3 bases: TGTGCCAGCAGCTTACGGGACCGGGTCGACGAGCAGTACTTC. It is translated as CASSLRDRVDEQYF.